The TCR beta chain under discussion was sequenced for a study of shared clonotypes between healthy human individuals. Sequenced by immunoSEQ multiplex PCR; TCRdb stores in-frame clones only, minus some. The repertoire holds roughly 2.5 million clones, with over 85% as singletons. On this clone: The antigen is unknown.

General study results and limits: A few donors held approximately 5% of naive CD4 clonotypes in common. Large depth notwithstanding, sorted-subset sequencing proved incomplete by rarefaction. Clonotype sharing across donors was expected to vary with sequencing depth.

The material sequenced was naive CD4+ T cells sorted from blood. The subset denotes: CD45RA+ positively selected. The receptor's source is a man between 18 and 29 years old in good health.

As DNA, the CDR3 is TGCGCCAGCAGTAAGGGACAGGGGTCTACTGAGCAGTTCTTC. This gives the protein CASSKGQGSTEQFF. This chain joins TRBV5-1 and TRBJ2-1; the match to TRBD1 covers 10 bases. With V trimmed by 5 bases and J by 9 bases, 8 bases remained unmatched. Germline V gene sequence: CDR1 SGHRS, CDR2 YFSETQ. This CDR3 is built from 14 residues.